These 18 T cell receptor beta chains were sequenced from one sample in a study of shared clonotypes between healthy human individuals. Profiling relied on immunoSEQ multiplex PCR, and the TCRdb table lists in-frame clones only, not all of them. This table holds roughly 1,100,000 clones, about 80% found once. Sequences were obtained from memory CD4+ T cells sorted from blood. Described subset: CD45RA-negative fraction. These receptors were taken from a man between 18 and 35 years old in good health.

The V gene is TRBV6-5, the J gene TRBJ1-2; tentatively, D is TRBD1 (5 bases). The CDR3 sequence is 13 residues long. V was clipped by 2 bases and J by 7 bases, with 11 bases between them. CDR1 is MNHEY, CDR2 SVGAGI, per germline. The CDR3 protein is CASSYGPGRGYTF. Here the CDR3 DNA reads TGTGCCAGCAGTTACGGGCCGGGGCGTGGCTACACCTTC.

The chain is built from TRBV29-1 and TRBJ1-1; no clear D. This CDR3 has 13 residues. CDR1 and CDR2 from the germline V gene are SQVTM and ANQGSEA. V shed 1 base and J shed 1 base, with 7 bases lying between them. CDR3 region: CSVEVPGNTEAFF. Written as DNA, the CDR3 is TGCAGCGTTGAAGTGCCTGGGAACACTGAAGCTTTCTTT.

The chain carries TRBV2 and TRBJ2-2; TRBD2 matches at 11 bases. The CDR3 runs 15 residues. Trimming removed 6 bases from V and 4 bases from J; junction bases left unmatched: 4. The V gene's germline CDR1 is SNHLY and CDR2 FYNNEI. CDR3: CASRPTSGSTGELFF. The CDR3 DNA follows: TGTGCCAGCAGACCAACTAGCGGGAGCACCGGGGAGCTGTTTTTT.

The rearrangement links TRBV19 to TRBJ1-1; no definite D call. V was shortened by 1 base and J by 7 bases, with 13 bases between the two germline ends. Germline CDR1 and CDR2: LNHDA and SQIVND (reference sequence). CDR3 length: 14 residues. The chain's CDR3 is CASSIGAQRDEAFF. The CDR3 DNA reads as TGTGCCAGTAGTATAGGGGCCCAGAGGGATGAAGCTTTCTTT. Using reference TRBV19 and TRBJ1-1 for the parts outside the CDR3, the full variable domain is DGGITQSPKYLFRKEGQNVTLSCEQNLNHDAMYWYRQDPGQGLRLIYYSQIVNDFQKGDIAEGYSVSREKKESFPLTVTSAQKNPTAFYLCASSIGAQRDEAFFGQGTRLTVV.

The CDR3, as DNA: TGTGCCAGCAGGGGTAGCGGGAGGGTCGATGAGCAGTTCTTC. It encodes CASRGSGRVDEQFF. The rearrangement joins TRBV6-5 to TRBJ2-1, with 11 bases fitting TRBD2. Germline values: CDR1 MNHEY, CDR2 SVGAGI. With V trimmed by 6 bases and J by 8 bases, 6 bases remained unmatched. The CDR3 loop spans 14 amino acids.

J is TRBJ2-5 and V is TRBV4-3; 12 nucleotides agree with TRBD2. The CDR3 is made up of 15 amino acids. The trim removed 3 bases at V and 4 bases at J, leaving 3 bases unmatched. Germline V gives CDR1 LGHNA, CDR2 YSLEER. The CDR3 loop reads CASSQSGLAGETQYF. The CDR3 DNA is TGCGCCAGCAGCCAGTCGGGACTAGCGGGAGAGACCCAGTACTTC.

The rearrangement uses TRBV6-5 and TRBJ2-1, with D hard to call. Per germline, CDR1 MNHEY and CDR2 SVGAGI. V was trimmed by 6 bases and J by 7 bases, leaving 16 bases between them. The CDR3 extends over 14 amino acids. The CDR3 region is CASRGPSEGNEQFF. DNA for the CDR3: TGTGCCAGCAGGGGCCCCTCAGAAGGGAATGAGCAGTTCTTC.

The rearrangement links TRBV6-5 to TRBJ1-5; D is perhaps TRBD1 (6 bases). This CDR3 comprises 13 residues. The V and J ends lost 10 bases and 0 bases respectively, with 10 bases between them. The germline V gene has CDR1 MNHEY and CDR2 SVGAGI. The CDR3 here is CANGQYSNQPQHF. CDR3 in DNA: TGTGCCAACGGACAGTATAGCAATCAGCCCCAGCATTTT.

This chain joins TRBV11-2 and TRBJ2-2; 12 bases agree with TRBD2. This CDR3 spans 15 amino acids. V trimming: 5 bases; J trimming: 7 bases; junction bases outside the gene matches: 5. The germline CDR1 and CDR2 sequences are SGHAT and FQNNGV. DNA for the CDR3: TGTGCCAGCAGCGAGCTAGCGGGAGGGGTCGGGGAGCTGTTTTTT. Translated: CASSELAGGVGELFF. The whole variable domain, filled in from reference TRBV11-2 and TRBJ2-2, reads EAGVAQSPRYKIIEKRQSVAFWCNPISGHATLYWYQQILGQGPKLLIQFQNNGVVDDSQLPKDRFSAERLKGVDSTLKIQPAKLEDSAVYLCASSELAGGVGELFFGEGSRLTVL.

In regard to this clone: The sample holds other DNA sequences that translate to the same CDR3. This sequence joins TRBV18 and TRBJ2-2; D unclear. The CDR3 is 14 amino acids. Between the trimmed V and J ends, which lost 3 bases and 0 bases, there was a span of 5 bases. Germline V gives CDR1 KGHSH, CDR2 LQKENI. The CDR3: CASSPDPNTGELFF. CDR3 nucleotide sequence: TGTGCCAGCTCACCTGACCCGAACACCGGGGAGCTGTTTTTT.

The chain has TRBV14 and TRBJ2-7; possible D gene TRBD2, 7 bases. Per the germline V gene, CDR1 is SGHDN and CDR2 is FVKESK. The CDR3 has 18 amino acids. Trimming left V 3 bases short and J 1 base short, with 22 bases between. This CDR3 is CASSQDKFGGLRSYEQYF. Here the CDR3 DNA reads TGTGCCAGCAGCCAGGACAAATTCGGGGGGCTGCGGTCCTACGAGCAGTACTTC.

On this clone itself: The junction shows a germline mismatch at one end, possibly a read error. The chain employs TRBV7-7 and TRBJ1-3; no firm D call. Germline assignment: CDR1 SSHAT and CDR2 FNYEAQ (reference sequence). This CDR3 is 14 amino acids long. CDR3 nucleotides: TGTGCTAGCAGCCCGCAGATCTCTGGAAACACCATATATTTT. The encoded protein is CASSPQISGNTIYF.

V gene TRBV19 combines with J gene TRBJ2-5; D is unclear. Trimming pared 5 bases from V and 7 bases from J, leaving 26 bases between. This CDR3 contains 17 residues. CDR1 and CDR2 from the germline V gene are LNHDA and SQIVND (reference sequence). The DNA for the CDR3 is TGTGCCAGTAGTCCTCGGATAGTGACAACTGTCCCCGCGACCCAGTACTTC. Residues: CASSPRIVTTVPATQYF.

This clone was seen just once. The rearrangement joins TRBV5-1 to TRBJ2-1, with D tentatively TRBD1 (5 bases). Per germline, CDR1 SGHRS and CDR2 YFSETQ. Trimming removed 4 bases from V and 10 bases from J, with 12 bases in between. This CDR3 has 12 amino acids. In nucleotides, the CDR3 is TGCGCCAGCAGCCTCCAGGGTCACGAGCAGTTCTTC. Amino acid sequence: CASSLQGHEQFF.

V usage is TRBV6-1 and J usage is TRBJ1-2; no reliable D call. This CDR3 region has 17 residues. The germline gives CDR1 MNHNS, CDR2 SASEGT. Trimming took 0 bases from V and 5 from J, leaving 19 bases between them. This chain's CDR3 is CASSEAPLLIKGYGYTF. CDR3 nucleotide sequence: TGTGCCAGCAGTGAAGCCCCTCTCCTCATAAAAGGGTATGGCTACACCTTC.

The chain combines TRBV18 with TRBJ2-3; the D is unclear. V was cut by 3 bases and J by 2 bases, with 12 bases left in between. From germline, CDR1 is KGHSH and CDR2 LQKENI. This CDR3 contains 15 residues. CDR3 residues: CASSPTVPHTDTQYF. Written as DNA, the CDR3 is TGTGCCAGCTCACCTACGGTCCCCCACACAGATACGCAGTATTTT.

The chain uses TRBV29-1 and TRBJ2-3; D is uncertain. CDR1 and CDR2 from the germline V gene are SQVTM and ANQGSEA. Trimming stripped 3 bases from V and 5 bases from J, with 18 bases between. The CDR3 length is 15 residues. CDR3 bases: TGCAGCGTTGATCAACGTCTTGGCCTCGGAGATACGCAGTATTTT. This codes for CSVDQRLGLGDTQYF.

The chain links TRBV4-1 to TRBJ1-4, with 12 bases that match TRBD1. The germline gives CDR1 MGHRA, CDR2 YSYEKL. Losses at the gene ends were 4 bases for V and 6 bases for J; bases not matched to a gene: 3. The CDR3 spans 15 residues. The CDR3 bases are TGCGCCAGCAGCCCGGGACAGGGGGCGGATGAAAAACTGTTTTTT. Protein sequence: CASSPGQGADEKLFF.